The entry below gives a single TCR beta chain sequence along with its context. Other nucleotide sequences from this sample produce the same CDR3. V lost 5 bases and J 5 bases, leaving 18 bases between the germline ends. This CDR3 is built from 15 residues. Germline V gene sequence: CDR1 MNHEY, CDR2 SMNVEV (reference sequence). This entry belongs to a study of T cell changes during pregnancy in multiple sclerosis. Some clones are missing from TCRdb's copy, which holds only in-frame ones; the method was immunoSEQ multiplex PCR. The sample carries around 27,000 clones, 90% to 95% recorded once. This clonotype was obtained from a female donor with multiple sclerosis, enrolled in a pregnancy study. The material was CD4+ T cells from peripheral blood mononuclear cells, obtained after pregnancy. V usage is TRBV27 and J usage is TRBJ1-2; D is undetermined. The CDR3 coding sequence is TGTGCCAGCAGTGATCTCGACACAAATTCTTATGGCTACACCTTC. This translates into CASSDLDTNSYGYTF.